The TCR beta chain described here comes from a study of CD8 T cells in Susac syndrome. V was trimmed by 2 bases and J by 2 bases, leaving 7 bases between them. The CDR3 is made up of 15 amino acids. The germline gives CDR1 SGHTA, CDR2 FQGTGA. RNA in amounts of about 0.5 to 1 ug was reverse transcribed with random hexamers. TCRdb analysed the immunoSEQ multiplex PCR reads with MiXCR anew, one entry per CDR3 protein. Of about 150,000 distinct CDR3 sequences listed, 95% are singletons. Sequences were obtained from CD4+ T cells from PBMCs. This clonotype was sampled from a human donor with Susac syndrome. This chain joins TRBV7-3 and TRBJ2-6, with no clear D. CDR3 amino acids: CASSLGPTGANVLTF. CDR3 sequence (DNA): TGTGCCAGCAGCTTAGGCCCTACTGGGGCCAACGTCCTGACTTTC.